This T cell receptor beta chain was sequenced in a study of CD8+ T cells in alopecia areata. Study-wide background: The study gave treated patients oral tofacitinib at 5 to 10 mg twice daily.

Study outcomes and limitations: Scalp samples also yield sequences of resident alphabeta T cells from normal skin.

Investigators isolated RNA and reverse transcribed it into cDNA to act as the sequencing template. Some clones are missing from TCRdb's copy, which holds only in-frame ones; the method was immunoSEQ multiplex PCR. The data contain fewer than 250,000 clones, around three fifths of them singletons. Germline CDR1 reads SGHDN; CDR2 reads FVKESK. J was trimmed by 7 bases and V by 4 bases; bases with no gene match: 12. The CDR3 covers 16 residues. The sample's treatment: oral pan-JAK inhibitor, 5-10 mg twice daily. Samples from alopecia areata patients were lesional scalp punch biopsies and peripheral blood. This clone turned up a few times. Its cognate antigen is unknown.

The clonotype originates from a human donor with alopecia areata. Sequencing used CD4+ T cells sorted from blood, obtained between weeks 49 and 50, from a patient treated with tofacitinib. The chain joins TRBV14 to TRBJ2-1; 8 bases are shared with TRBD2. CDR3 DNA: TGTGCCAGCAGCCCGCCGGGGGGGACCCGCCTGAATGAGCAGTTCTTC. It yields the protein CASSPPGGTRLNEQFF.